These 6 T cell receptor beta chains originate from one sample sequenced in a study of T-cell reconstitution after alpha-beta-depleted transplantation in children. TCRbeta library construction was performed incorporating unique molecular identifiers. TCRdb re-called the PCR reads with MiXCR, one entry per CDR3 protein. Among 60,000 to 100,000 distinct CDR3 sequences listed, over 15% were seen once. Sequencing was performed on PBMCs, mostly from graft donor cells, taken 360 days after TCRalphabeta/CD19-depleted stem cell transplant. The receptors were gathered from a male patient aged 2 to 10 who had a stem cell transplant for acute lymphoblastic leukemia, so the T cells may come from the graft donor.

This chain's CDR3 is CSARDRRGFDEQYF. CDR3 coding DNA: TGCAGTGCTAGAGATCGACGGGGGTTCGACGAGCAGTACTTC. The chain is built from TRBV20-1 and TRBJ2-7; D is perhaps TRBD2 (6 bases). The CDR3 contains 14 residues. The V gene lost 0 bases and the J gene lost 5 bases, with 14 bases spanning the gap. CDR1 is DFQATT, CDR2 SNEGSKA, per germline (reference sequence).

This clonotype came up a few times. The chain carries TRBV5-1 and TRBJ2-1; 8 nucleotides agree with TRBD2. V was clipped by 4 bases and J by 1 base; unmatched bases: 7. The CDR3 sequence is 16 residues long. Per the germline V gene, CDR1 is SGHRS and CDR2 is YFSETQ. CDR3 sequence (DNA): TGCGCCAGCAGCCCCAGCGGGAGAACGTCCTACAATGAGCAGTTCTTC. Protein: CASSPSGRTSYNEQFF.

This clonotype was counted between two and nine times. The J gene is TRBJ1-1, the V gene TRBV27; 8 bases agree with TRBD1. V lost 6 bases, J lost 4 bases, and 13 bases stayed unmatched. The CDR3 spans 16 residues. Germline CDR1 MNHEY, CDR2 SMNVEV (reference sequence). CDR3 coding DNA: TGTGCCAGCAGCGACTGGACAGGGACCCTTTCCACTGAAGCTTTCTTT. This gives the protein CASSDWTGTLSTEAFF.

This clonotype appeared a few times. The chain couples TRBV14 to TRBJ2-3; no clear D. Germline-derived CDR1 and CDR2 are SGHDN and FVKESK. This CDR3 has 15 residues. Deletions cut 1 base from V and 0 bases from J, with 8 bases between. The CDR3 sequence is CASSQATPSTDTQYF. DNA of the CDR3: TGTGCCAGCAGCCAAGCGACTCCGAGCACAGATACGCAGTATTTT.

The chain has TRBV28 and TRBJ2-5; the match to TRBD2 covers 9 bases. Germline-derived CDR1 and CDR2 are MDHEN and SYDVKM. With 0 bases clipped from V and 1 base from J, the junction kept 3 bases outside the gene matches. There are 16 residues in the CDR3. This chain's CDR3 is CASSLWAGGSQETQYF. The CDR3 DNA sequence: TGTGCCAGCAGTTTATGGGCGGGAGGGTCCCAAGAGACCCAGTACTTC.

The chain couples TRBV28 to TRBJ2-5, with D maybe TRBD2 (5 bases). Germline V gene data show CDR1 as MDHEN and CDR2 as SYDVKM. Trimming removed 5 bases at V and 5 bases at J, with 18 bases between. The CDR3 runs 15 residues. The CDR3 spells CASSPWEQDKETQYF. CDR3 nucleotides: TGTGCCAGCAGTCCCTGGGAGCAAGATAAGGAGACCCAGTACTTC.